Listed below are T cell receptor beta chains from one sample, sequenced in a study of cytomegalovirus exposure and HLA in healthy donors. TCRdb's copy holds only in-frame clones and misses some; the assay was immunoSEQ multiplex PCR. The sample contains about 150,000 clones, roughly 78% of which appear only once. Sequenced material: PBMCs. These receptors were collected from a man aged 30 to 39 in good health. The CDR3 runs from the conserved cysteine through the conserved F or W. The D gene is left open where the match is weak. The size entry is marked missing in some rows and otherwise reads once, few, many or a size class.

D: -
size: -
J: TRBJ1-1
V: TRBV2
DNA: TGTGCCAGCAGAATACAGGGTGACACTGAAGCTTTCTTT
CDR3: CASRIQGDTEAFF

D: -
size: -
J: TRBJ2-2
V: TRBV6-6
DNA: TGTGCCAGCAAGCCGAGGAGAAACACCGGGGAGCTGTTTTTT
CDR3: CASKPRRNTGELFF

D: TRBD1
size: -
J: TRBJ1-4
V: TRBV5-4
DNA: TGTGCCAGCAGCGGGACAGCAAATGAAAAACTGTTTTTT
CDR3: CASSGTANEKLFF

D: TRBD2
size: -
J: TRBJ2-1
V: TRBV7-3
DNA: TGTGCCAGCAGCTTAAGGGTTCAGCGGGGGATCTACAATGAGCAGTTCTTC
CDR3: CASSLRVQRGIYNEQFF

D: -
size: few
J: TRBJ1-1
V: TRBV7-9
DNA: TGTGCCAGCAGCCCACGTTTGAGGGACATGAACACTGAAGCTTTCTTT
CDR3: CASSPRLRDMNTEAFF

D: TRBD1
size: -
J: TRBJ2-2
V: TRBV9
DNA: TGTGCCAGCAGCGTAGGACAGGGTGCCACCGGGGAGCTGTTTTTT
CDR3: CASSVGQGATGELFF

D: TRBD2
size: few
J: TRBJ2-4
V: TRBV7-9
DNA: TGTGCCAGCAGCCGAGGGACTACCTTAGCCAAAAACATTCAGTACTTC
CDR3: CASSRGTTLAKNIQYF

D: -
size: -
J: TRBJ1-2
V: TRBV7-2
DNA: TGTGCCAGCAGCCCTGGACAGTTCTATGGCTACACCTTC
CDR3: CASSPGQFYGYTF

D: -
size: -
J: TRBJ1-5
V: TRBV6-5
DNA: TGTGCCAGCACCCAAGGTTGGAGTCAGCCCCAGCATTTT
CDR3: CASTQGWSQPQHF

D: TRBD2
size: -
J: TRBJ2-5
V: TRBV25-1
DNA: TGTGCCAGGCTACTAGCGGGCCAAGAGACCCAGTACTTC
CDR3: CARLLAGQETQYF

D: TRBD1
size: -
J: TRBJ2-7
V: TRBV28
DNA: TGTGCCACAGGGGGAACGAGCTCCTACGAGCAGTACTTC
CDR3: CATGGTSSYEQYF

D: -
size: -
J: TRBJ1-1
V: TRBV11-3
DNA: TGTGCCAGCAGCTCCACAGGGGAAGCTTTCTTT
CDR3: CASSSTGEAFF

D: TRBD2
size: -
J: TRBJ2-7
V: TRBV30
DNA: TGTGCCTGGAACGGGGGGGCAGGGAATCATTACGAGCAGTACTTC
CDR3: CAWNGGAGNHYEQYF

D: TRBD1
size: -
J: TRBJ1-4
V: TRBV27
DNA: TGTGCCAGCGGGGACAGGGGGGGGAGTGAAAAACTGTTTTTT
CDR3: CASGDRGGSEKLFF

D: TRBD2
size: -
J: TRBJ2-5
V: TRBV15
DNA: TGTGCCACCAGCCCCCTGGGGTCGACCGGGACTAGCGGGACCCAGTACTTC
CDR3: CATSPLGSTGTSGTQYF

D: TRBD1
size: -
J: TRBJ2-2
V: TRBV7-9
DNA: TGTTCCAGCAGCCAGGGGGCCGGGGAGCTGTTTTTT
CDR3: CSSSQGAGELFF

D: -
size: -
J: TRBJ2-1
V: TRBV7-6
DNA: TGTGCCAGCAGCTTAGTTGCTCGGACAACTAATGAGCAGTTCTTC
CDR3: CASSLVARTTNEQFF

D: TRBD2
size: -
J: TRBJ2-7
V: TRBV7-2
DNA: TGTGCCAGCAGCTTACTGACTAGCGGGAGGGGATCCTACGAGCAGTACTTC
CDR3: CASSLLTSGRGSYEQYF

D: -
size: -
J: TRBJ2-7
V: TRBV4-1
DNA: TGCGCCAGCAGCCAAGCCCAACCGGGGGTCAACGAGCAGTACTTC
CDR3: CASSQAQPGVNEQYF

D: -
size: once
J: TRBJ2-3
V: TRBV28
DNA: TGTGCCAGCAGTTTATTGTACAGGGCAAGCACAGATACGCAGTATTTT
CDR3: CASSLLYRASTDTQYF

D: TRBD2
size: -
J: TRBJ2-3
V: TRBV4-2
DNA: TGTGCCAGCAGCCCCAAGGGACTAGCGGACACAGATACGCAGTATTTT
CDR3: CASSPKGLADTDTQYF

D: TRBD2
size: -
J: TRBJ2-1
V: TRBV5-6
DNA: TGTGCCAGCAGCCCTGTTAGCGGGAGTAACAATGAGCAGTTCTTC
CDR3: CASSPVSGSNNEQFF

D: TRBD2
size: -
J: TRBJ2-2
V: TRBV6-4
DNA: TGTGCCAGCAGTTATAGTAGCGGGCTCGAAACCGGGGAGCTGTTTTTT
CDR3: CASSYSSGLETGELFF

D: TRBD1
size: -
J: TRBJ2-7
V: TRBV7-9
DNA: TGTGCCAGCAGCCCGACAGGGTCGGGCGAGCAGTACTTC
CDR3: CASSPTGSGEQYF

D: -
size: -
J: TRBJ2-7
V: TRBV5-1
DNA: TGCGCCAGCAGCTTGGAGGGTCAGGGGTTAAGCTACGAGCAGTACTTC
CDR3: CASSLEGQGLSYEQYF

D: TRBD2
size: -
J: TRBJ2-1
V: TRBV4-1
DNA: TGCGCCAGCAGCCAACCGGGGGGAAGGATCTACAATGAGCAGTTCTTC
CDR3: CASSQPGGRIYNEQFF

D: TRBD1
size: once
J: TRBJ1-2
V: TRBV6-6
DNA: TGTGCCAGCAGAAGACAGGGCGCCTATGGCTACACCTTC
CDR3: CASRRQGAYGYTF

D: TRBD2
size: -
J: TRBJ2-7
V: TRBV7-2
DNA: TGTGCCAGCAGCTTAGAACTGGGACTAGCGGGAGTAGTGTTTCACGAGCAGTACTTC
CDR3: CASSLELGLAGVVFHEQYF